Following are 27 T cell receptor beta chains from one sample sequenced in a study of T-cell reconstitution after alpha-beta-depleted transplantation in children. Molecular barcoding with unique molecular identifiers was used for the TCRbeta library. TCRdb reanalysed the PCR reads using MiXCR and keeps one entry per CDR3 protein. The table has some 81,000 distinct CDR3 sequences, 13% to 15% seen once. The sequenced sample was PBMCs, mostly from graft donor cells, obtained 180 days after TCRalphabeta/CD19-depleted stem cell transplant. All receptors derive from a male patient aged 2 to 10 who had a stem cell transplant for acute lymphoblastic leukemia, so the T cells may come from the graft donor.

This clonotype came up a few times. This chain links TRBV28 with TRBJ2-4; 8 bases fit TRBD2. The junction had 9 bases not matched to a gene; V was cut back by 5 bases and J by 6 bases. Germline V lookup: CDR1 MDHEN, CDR2 SYDVKM. The CDR3 consists of 15 residues. The CDR3 nucleotides read TGTGCCAGCAGTCGCTTTAGGAGCGGGAGAAACATTCAGTACTTC. Encoded protein: CASSRFRSGRNIQYF. Drawing the rest from reference TRBV28 and TRBJ2-4, the complete variable domain is DVKVTQSSRYLVKRTGEKVFLECVQDMDHENMFWYRQDPGLGLRLIYFSYDVKMKEKGDIPEGYSVSREKKERFSLILESASTNQTSMYLCASSRFRSGRNIQYFGAGTRLSVL.

This chain joins TRBV9 and TRBJ1-5; D remains ambiguous. The CDR3 spans 15 residues. Trimming took off 0 bases at V and 0 bases at J, with 7 bases between the two ends. Germline lookup yields CDR1 SGDLS and CDR2 YYNGEE. For the CDR3, the DNA is TGTGCCAGCAGCGTAGGGGCAGATAGCAATCAGCCCCAGCATTTT. Residues: CASSVGADSNQPQHF.

The rearrangement links TRBV28 to TRBJ1-4; no definite D call. V was cut by 7 bases and J by 4 bases, with 10 bases left in between. The CDR3 totals 13 residues. Germline CDR1 is MDHEN and CDR2 is SYDVKM. CDR3 DNA: TGTGCCAGCACCCCGGTCTTTAATGAAAAACTGTTTTTT. Translating it yields CASTPVFNEKLFF.

The V call is TRBV20-1, the J call TRBJ2-7; 8 nucleotides match TRBD1. CDR1 is DFQATT, CDR2 SNEGSKA, per germline (reference sequence). Trimming at V came to 5 bases and at J to 2 bases, leaving 2 bases not matched to a gene. The CDR3 is made up of 12 amino acids. The CDR3 loop is CSAPRGPYEQYF. The CDR3 DNA is TGCAGTGCTCCCAGGGGGCCCTACGAGCAGTACTTC.

This sequence joins TRBV7-2 and TRBJ1-3; D remains ambiguous. Germline V gene data show CDR1 as SGHTA and CDR2 as FQGNSA. The V end lost 4 bases, the J end lost 4 bases, and 11 bases lay between the germline ends. The CDR3 runs 14 residues. CDR3 loop: CASSYLTLGNTIYF. CDR3 bases: TGTGCCAGCAGCTATCTAACACTGGGAAACACCATATATTTT.

The V and J genes are TRBV4-1 and TRBJ2-6; D unclear. With 3 bases removed from V and 4 bases from J, the gap between germline ends came to 7 bases. Germline loops: CDR1 MGHRA, CDR2 YSYEKL. The CDR3 is made up of 14 amino acids. As DNA, the CDR3 is TGCGCCAGCAGCCATAAAACAGGGGCCAACGTCCTGACTTTC. As protein: CASSHKTGANVLTF.

This clonotype was observed many times. CDR3 sequence (DNA): TGCAGCGTTGAAGACAGAGGGACATTCCAAGAGACCCAGTACTTC. This encodes CSVEDRGTFQETQYF. V usage is TRBV29-1 and J usage is TRBJ2-5; D might be TRBD1 (6 bases). The germline V gene has CDR1 SQVTM and CDR2 ANQGSEA. The length of the CDR3 is 15 residues. V dropped 0 bases and J dropped 1 base, with 12 bases sitting between them.

The chain couples TRBV6-6 to TRBJ1-6; TRBD1 is a possible D gene (5 bases). Trimming pared 0 bases from V and 14 bases from J, leaving 8 bases between. The CDR3 totals 12 residues. Germline loops: CDR1 MNHNY, CDR2 SVGAGI (reference sequence). The CDR3 nucleotides read TGTGCCAGCAGTTACTCGGAAGGGGCCCTCCACTTT. Translation gives CASSYSEGALHF.

This chain joins TRBV10-3 and TRBJ1-3, with D hard to call. The CDR3 has 14 amino acids. CDR1 and CDR2 from the germline V gene are ENHRY and SYGVKD. Trimming pared 7 bases from V and 4 bases from J, leaving 14 bases between. The CDR3 loop reads CAITSGLGGNTIYF. The CDR3 DNA sequence: TGTGCCATCACCTCGGGTCTAGGGGGAAACACCATATATTTT.

The chain uses TRBV5-1 and TRBJ2-7, with no clear D. The CDR3 totals 11 residues. V was clipped by 1 base and J by 5 bases, with 4 bases between them. The germline CDR1 and CDR2 sequences are SGHRS and YFSETQ. The CDR3 DNA reads as TGCGCCAGCAGCTTGAGGGACGAGCAGTACTTC. Its protein is CASSLRDEQYF.

This chain links TRBV11-2 with TRBJ1-2; no definite D call. This CDR3 is built from 13 residues. Trimming left V 3 bases short and J 3 bases short, with 8 bases between. Germline V gives CDR1 SGHAT, CDR2 FQNNGV. The CDR3 region has the DNA TGTGCCAGCAGCTTTGGACCCGACTATGGCTACACCTTC. It yields the protein CASSFGPDYGYTF.

A few counts support this clonotype. The chain uses TRBV28 and TRBJ2-7; D is uncertain. From germline, CDR1 is MDHEN and CDR2 SYDVKM. V was pared by 6 bases and J by 6 bases, with 9 bases between. The CDR3 spans 11 residues. As DNA, the CDR3 is TGTGCCAGCAGCATCTTTCGCGAGCAGTACTTC. Residues: CASSIFREQYF.

This clonotype was counted a few times. This chain uses TRBV18 with TRBJ2-4; D remains unclear. This CDR3 has 14 residues. Germline CDR1 KGHSH, CDR2 LQKENI. V was clipped by 0 bases and J by 7 bases, with 10 bases between them. CDR3 region: CASSPPEPRNIQYF. CDR3 in DNA: TGTGCCAGCTCACCACCGGAGCCGCGGAACATTCAGTACTTC.

The chain carries TRBV18 and TRBJ2-1; a possible D gene is TRBD2 (6 bases). The CDR3 length is 16 residues. The V end lost 3 bases, the J end lost 2 bases, and 14 bases lay between the germline ends. Germline V CDR1 and CDR2: KGHSH, LQKENI. The CDR3 is CASSPDGGVPYNEQFF. The CDR3 nucleotides are TGTGCCAGCTCACCGGACGGCGGGGTACCCTACAATGAGCAGTTCTTC.

This rearrangement joins TRBV12-3 or TRBV12-4 to TRBJ1-1; 10 bases fit TRBD1. The CDR3 covers 13 residues. The V gene end was trimmed by 2 bases and the J gene end by 8 bases; junction bases not matched to a gene: 2. The CDR3 here is CASSLLGQGEAFF. The CDR3 coding sequence is TGTGCCAGCAGTTTATTGGGACAGGGGGAAGCTTTCTTT.

This clonotype was seen ten or more times. V gene TRBV4-3 combines with J gene TRBJ2-2, with TRBD2 identical over 9 bases. Germline CDR1 is LGHNA and CDR2 is YSLEER. The junction had 7 bases not matched to a gene; V was cut back by 2 bases and J by 6 bases. The CDR3 spans 16 residues. The CDR3 region is CASSQHSGSFAGELFF. Written as DNA, the CDR3 is TGCGCCAGCAGCCAACATAGCGGGAGCTTCGCCGGGGAGCTGTTTTTT.

This clonotype was counted only a few times. The chain combines TRBV10-3 with TRBJ2-7; 11 nucleotides agree with TRBD1. The J segment lost 4 bases and the V segment lost 0 bases, leaving 5 bases of the junction unmatched. Germline V gene lookup returns CDR1 ENHRY and CDR2 SYGVKD. The CDR3 covers 16 residues. For the CDR3, the DNA is TGTGCCATCAGTGAGTCGGACGGGACAGGGGGGTACGAGCAGTACTTC. This gives the protein CAISESDGTGGYEQYF.

The chain couples TRBV20-1 to TRBJ2-7; D unclear. This CDR3 comprises 10 residues. Germline V gives CDR1 DFQATT, CDR2 SNEGSKA (reference sequence). The V and J ends lost 3 bases and 7 bases respectively, with 7 bases between them. CDR3 nucleotides: TGCAGTGCTAGTGGTCCTGAGCAGTACTTC. Residues: CSASGPEQYF.

The chain links TRBV7-2 to TRBJ1-1; no definite D call. V was cut by 3 bases and J by 8 bases, with 10 bases left in between. Per the germline V gene, CDR1 is SGHTA and CDR2 is FQGNSA. The CDR3 has 12 amino acids. Here the CDR3 reads CASSLRLTEAFF. The CDR3 DNA reads TGTGCCAGCAGCTTGAGACTGACAGAAGCTTTCTTT. The full variable domain, rest sourced from reference TRBV7-2 and TRBJ1-1, is GAGVSQSPSNKVTEKGKDVELRCDPISGHTALYWYRQSLGQGLEFLIYFQGNSAPDKSGLPSDRFSAERTGGSVSTLTIQRTQQEDSAVYLCASSLRLTEAFFGQGTRLTVV.

This clonotype came up a few times. This rearrangement joins TRBV7-8 to TRBJ1-1; TRBD1 is a possible D gene (6 bases). Germline CDR1 reads SGHVS; CDR2 reads FQNEAQ. The CDR3 contains 13 residues. Trimming pared 5 bases from V and 8 bases from J, leaving 15 bases between. CDR3 amino acids: CASSPVGGPEAFF. The DNA for the CDR3 is TGTGCCAGCAGCCCGGTAGGGGGGCCCGAAGCTTTCTTT. The whole variable domain, filled in from reference TRBV7-8 and TRBJ1-1, reads GAGVSQSPRYKVAKRGQDVALRCDPISGHVSLFWYQQALGQGPEFLTYFQNEAQLDKSGLPSDRFFAERPEGSVSTLKIQRTQQEDSAVYLCASSPVGGPEAFFGQGTRLTVV.

The V gene is TRBV27, the J gene TRBJ2-7; 13 bases line up with TRBD2. The germline gives CDR1 MNHEY, CDR2 SMNVEV (reference sequence). The CDR3 contains 17 residues. Trimming removed 6 bases from V and 7 bases from J; junction bases left unmatched: 15. This CDR3 is CASRTGLAGVGAREQYF. The CDR3 nucleotides are TGTGCCAGCAGAACTGGACTAGCGGGAGTCGGGGCTAGAGAGCAGTACTTC.

J is TRBJ2-1 and V is TRBV7-3; TRBD1 matches 9 bases. Losses at the gene ends were 5 bases for V and 3 bases for J; bases not matched to a gene: 5. Germline CDR1 is SGHTA and CDR2 is FQGTGA. This CDR3 has 15 amino acids. DNA for the CDR3: TGTGCCAGCAGCCCCGCGACAGGGGGCTACAATGAGCAGTTCTTC. This sequence encodes CASSPATGGYNEQFF.

This chain uses TRBV12-3 or TRBV12-4 with TRBJ1-3, with D perhaps matching TRBD1 (6 bases). CDR3 size: 15 residues. The V gene lost 3 bases and the J gene lost 2 bases, with 11 bases spanning the gap. The CDR3 sequence is CASSFPRQAGNTIYF. The CDR3 region has the DNA TGTGCCAGCAGTTTCCCCCGACAGGCTGGAAACACCATATATTTT.

The genes are TRBV20-1 and TRBJ1-6; 10 bases match TRBD1. This CDR3 is 16 amino acids long. Germline CDR1 is DFQATT and CDR2 is SNEGSKA (reference sequence). The V and J ends lost 1 base and 8 bases, in that order; junction bases with no gene match: 8. DNA for the CDR3: TGCAGTGCTAGAGTAGGAAAAGGACAGGGGGATTCACCCCTCCACTTT. It yields the protein CSARVGKGQGDSPLHF.

The rearrangement uses TRBV20-1 and TRBJ2-7; possible D gene TRBD2, 7 bases. The CDR3 consists of 16 residues. Per germline, CDR1 DFQATT and CDR2 SNEGSKA (reference sequence). V lost 0 bases, J lost 7 bases, and 22 bases lay in between. The CDR3 DNA reads TGCAGTGCTAGAGAGCGGGGGACATCGAATGTGGGTGAGCAGTACTTC. Amino acids: CSARERGTSNVGEQYF.

About this clonotype: One junction end does not reproduce the germline sequence, and a read error may be involved. For the CDR3, the DNA is TGCGCCAGCAGCTTGTCGTGGGGGGGTCTGCCCCTAAACTCCTACGAGCAGTCCTTC. It translates to CASSLSWGGLPLNSYEQSF. This rearrangement joins TRBV5-1 to TRBJ2-7, with 7 bases that match TRBD2. The germline gives CDR1 SGHRS, CDR2 YFSETQ. This CDR3 comprises 19 residues.

The chain links TRBV5-1 to TRBJ1-2, with D maybe TRBD1 (5 bases). Deletions cut 4 bases from V and 2 bases from J, with 12 bases between. CDR3 length: 14 amino acids. Germline lookup yields CDR1 SGHRS and CDR2 YFSETQ. In nucleotides, the CDR3 is TGCGCCAGCAGCCCGGACATTTTCAACTATGGCTACACCTTC. This sequence encodes CASSPDIFNYGYTF.